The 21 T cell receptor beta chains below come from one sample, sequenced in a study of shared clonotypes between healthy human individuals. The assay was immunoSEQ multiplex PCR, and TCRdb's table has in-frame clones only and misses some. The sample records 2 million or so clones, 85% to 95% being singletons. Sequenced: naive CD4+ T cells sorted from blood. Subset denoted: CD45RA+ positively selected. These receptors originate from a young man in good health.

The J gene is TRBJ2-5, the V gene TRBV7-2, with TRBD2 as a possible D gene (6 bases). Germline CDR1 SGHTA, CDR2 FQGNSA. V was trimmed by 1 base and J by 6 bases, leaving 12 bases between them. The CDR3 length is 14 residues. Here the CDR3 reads CASSLVLARQTQYF. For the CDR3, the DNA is TGTGCCAGCAGCTTAGTGCTAGCGAGGCAGACCCAGTACTTC.

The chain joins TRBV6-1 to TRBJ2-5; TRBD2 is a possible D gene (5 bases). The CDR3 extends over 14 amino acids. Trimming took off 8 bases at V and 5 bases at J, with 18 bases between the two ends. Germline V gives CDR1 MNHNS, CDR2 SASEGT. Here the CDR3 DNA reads TGTGCCAGCCTGGACTGGATGTCGGGTGAGACCCAGTACTTC. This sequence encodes CASLDWMSGETQYF.

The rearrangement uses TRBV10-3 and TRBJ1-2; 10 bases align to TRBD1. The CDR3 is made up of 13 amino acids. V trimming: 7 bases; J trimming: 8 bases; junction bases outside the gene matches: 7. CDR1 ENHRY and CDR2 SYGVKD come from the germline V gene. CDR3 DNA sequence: TGTGCCATCAATAGACAGGGGGCGGGCGGCTACACCTTC. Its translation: CAINRQGAGGYTF.

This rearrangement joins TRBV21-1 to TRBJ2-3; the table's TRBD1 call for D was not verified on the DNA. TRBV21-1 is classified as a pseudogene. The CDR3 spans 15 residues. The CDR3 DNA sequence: TGTGCCAGCAGCAGCACCGGGACACCTCCAGATACGCAGTATTTT. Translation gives CASSSTGTPPDTQYF.

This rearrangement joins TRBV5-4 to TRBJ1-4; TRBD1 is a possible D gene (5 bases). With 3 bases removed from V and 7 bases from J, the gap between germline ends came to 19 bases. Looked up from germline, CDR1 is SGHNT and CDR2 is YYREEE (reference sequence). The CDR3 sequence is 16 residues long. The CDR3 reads CASSSGTARGGEKLFF. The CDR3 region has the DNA TGTGCCAGCAGCTCTGGGACCGCGCGGGGAGGTGAAAAACTGTTTTTT.

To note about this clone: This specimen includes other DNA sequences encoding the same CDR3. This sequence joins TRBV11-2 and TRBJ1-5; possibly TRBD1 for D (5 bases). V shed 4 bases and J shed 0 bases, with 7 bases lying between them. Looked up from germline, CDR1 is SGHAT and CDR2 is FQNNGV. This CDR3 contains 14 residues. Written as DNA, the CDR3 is TGTGCCAGCAGCTCGGGACTTAGCAATCAGCCCCAGCATTTT. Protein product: CASSSGLSNQPQHF.

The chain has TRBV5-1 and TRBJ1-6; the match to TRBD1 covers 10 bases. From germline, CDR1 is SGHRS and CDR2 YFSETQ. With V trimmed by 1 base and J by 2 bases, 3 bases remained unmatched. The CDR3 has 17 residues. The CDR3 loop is CASSLKGQGAYNSPLHF. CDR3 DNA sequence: TGCGCCAGCAGCTTGAAAGGACAGGGGGCCTATAATTCACCCCTCCACTTT.

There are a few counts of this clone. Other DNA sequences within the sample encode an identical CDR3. The CDR3 is CASSPTGGNTIYF. The CDR3 nucleotides are TGTGCCAGCAGTCCGACAGGGGGAAACACCATATATTTT. The chain couples TRBV2 to TRBJ1-3, with TRBD1 matching 7 bases. J was trimmed by 4 bases and V by 5 bases; bases with no gene match: 2. The CDR3 extends over 13 amino acids. Germline CDR1 SNHLY, CDR2 FYNNEI.

The CDR3 region is CASSARRGQETQYF. CDR3 in DNA: TGTGCCAGCAGCGCCCGCAGGGGGCAAGAGACCCAGTACTTC. The gene calls are TRBV9 and TRBJ2-5; 7 nucleotides agree with TRBD1. The germline V gene has CDR1 SGDLS and CDR2 YYNGEE. CDR3 size: 14 residues. The junction had 4 bases not matched to a gene; V was cut back by 3 bases and J by 2 bases.

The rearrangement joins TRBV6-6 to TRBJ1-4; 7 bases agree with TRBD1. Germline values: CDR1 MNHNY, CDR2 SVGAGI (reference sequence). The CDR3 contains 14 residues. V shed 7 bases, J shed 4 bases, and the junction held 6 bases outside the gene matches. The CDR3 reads CASISGGFNEKLFF. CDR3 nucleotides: TGTGCCAGCATTTCAGGGGGGTTTAATGAAAAACTGTTTTTT.

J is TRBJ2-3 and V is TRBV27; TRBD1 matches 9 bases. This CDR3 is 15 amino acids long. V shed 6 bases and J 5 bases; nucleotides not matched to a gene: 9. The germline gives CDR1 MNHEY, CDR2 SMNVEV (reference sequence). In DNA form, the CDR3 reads TGTGCCAGCAGACAAAACAGGGGGCGCGTAGATACGCAGTATTTT. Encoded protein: CASRQNRGRVDTQYF.

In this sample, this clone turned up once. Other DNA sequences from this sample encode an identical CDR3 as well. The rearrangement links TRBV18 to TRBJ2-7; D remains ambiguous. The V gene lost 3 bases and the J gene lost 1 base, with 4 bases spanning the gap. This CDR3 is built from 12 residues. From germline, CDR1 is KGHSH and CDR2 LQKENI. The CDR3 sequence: CASSPQSYEQYF. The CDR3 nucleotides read TGTGCCAGCTCACCCCAGTCCTACGAGCAGTACTTC. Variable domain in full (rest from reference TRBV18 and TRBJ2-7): NAGVMQNPRHLVRRRGQEARLRCSPMKGHSHVYWYRQLPEEGLKFMVYLQKENIIDESGMPKERFSAEFPKEGPSILRIQQVVRGDSAAYFCASSPQSYEQYFGPGTRLTVT.

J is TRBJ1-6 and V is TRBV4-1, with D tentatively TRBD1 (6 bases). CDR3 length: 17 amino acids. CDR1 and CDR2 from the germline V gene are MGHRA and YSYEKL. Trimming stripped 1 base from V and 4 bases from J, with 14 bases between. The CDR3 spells CASSQAPDSEYNSPLHF. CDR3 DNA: TGCGCCAGCAGCCAAGCCCCGGACAGTGAATATAATTCACCCCTCCACTTT.

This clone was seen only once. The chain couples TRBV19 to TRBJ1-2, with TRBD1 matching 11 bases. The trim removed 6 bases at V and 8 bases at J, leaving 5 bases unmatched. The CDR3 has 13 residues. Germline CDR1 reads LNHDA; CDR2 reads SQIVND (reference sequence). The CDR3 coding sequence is TGTGCCAGTAGGGGACAGGGGGTGAAGGGCTACACCTTC. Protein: CASRGQGVKGYTF.

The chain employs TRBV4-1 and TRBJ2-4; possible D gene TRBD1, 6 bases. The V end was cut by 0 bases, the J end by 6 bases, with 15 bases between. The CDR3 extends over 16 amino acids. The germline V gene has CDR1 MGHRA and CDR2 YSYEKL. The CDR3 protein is CASSQDLAGVVNIQYF. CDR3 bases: TGCGCCAGCAGCCAAGATCTGGCAGGGGTGGTAAACATTCAGTACTTC.

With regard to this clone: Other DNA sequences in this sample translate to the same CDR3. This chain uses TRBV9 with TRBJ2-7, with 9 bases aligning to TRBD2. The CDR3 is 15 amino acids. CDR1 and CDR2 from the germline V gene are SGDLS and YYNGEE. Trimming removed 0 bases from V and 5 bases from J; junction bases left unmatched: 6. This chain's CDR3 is CASSVGAGGPDEQYF. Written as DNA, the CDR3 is TGTGCCAGCAGCGTAGGGGCGGGAGGGCCCGACGAGCAGTACTTC.

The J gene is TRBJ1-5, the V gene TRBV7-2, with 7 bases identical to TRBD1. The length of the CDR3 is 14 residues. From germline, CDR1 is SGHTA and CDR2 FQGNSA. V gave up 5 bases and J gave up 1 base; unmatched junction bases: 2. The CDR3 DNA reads TGTGCCAGCAGCACGGACAGGAGCAATCAGCCCCAGCATTTT. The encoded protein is CASSTDRSNQPQHF.

The CDR3 DNA sequence: TGTGCTAGTGGTGGAGGGGGCAGGACTGAAGCTTTCTTT. Its protein is CASGGGGRTEAFF. V is TRBV12-5 and J is TRBJ1-1; TRBD1 matches at 7 bases. Germline V gene lookup returns CDR1 LGHNT and CDR2 FRNRAP. Trimming at V came to 5 bases and at J to 5 bases, leaving 5 bases not matched to a gene. The CDR3 is made up of 13 amino acids.

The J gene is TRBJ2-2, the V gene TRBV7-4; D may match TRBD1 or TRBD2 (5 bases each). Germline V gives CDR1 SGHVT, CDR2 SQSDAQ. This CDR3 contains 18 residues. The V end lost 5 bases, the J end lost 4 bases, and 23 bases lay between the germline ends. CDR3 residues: CASSPSGRDAGLTGELFF. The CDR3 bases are TGTGCCAGCAGCCCATCAGGTAGGGACGCCGGTCTCACCGGGGAGCTGTTTTTT.

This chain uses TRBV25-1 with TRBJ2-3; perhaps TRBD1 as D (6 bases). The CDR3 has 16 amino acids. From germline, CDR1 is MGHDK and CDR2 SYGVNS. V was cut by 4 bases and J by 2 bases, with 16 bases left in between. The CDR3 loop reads CASSARITGSTDTQYF. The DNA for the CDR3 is TGTGCCAGCAGTGCAAGAATAACAGGGTCCACAGATACGCAGTATTTT.

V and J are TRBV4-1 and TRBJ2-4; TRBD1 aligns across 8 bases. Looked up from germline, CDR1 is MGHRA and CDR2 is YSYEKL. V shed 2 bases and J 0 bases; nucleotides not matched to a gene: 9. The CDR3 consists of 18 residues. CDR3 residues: CASSQLPGQVGAKNIQYF. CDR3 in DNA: TGCGCCAGCAGCCAATTACCGGGACAGGTGGGAGCCAAAAACATTCAGTACTTC.